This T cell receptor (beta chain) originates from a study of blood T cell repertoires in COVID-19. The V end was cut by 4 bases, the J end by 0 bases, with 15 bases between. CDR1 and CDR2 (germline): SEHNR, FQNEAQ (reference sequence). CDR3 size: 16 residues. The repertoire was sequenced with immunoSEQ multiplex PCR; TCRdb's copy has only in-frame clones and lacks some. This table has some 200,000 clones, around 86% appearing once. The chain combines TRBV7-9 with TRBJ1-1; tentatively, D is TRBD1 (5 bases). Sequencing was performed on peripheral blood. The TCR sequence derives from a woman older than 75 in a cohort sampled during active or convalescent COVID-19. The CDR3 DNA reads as TGTGCCAGCAGCTCCAGCCAGACAGTCATGAACACTGAAGCTTTCTTT. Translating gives CASSSSQTVMNTEAFF.